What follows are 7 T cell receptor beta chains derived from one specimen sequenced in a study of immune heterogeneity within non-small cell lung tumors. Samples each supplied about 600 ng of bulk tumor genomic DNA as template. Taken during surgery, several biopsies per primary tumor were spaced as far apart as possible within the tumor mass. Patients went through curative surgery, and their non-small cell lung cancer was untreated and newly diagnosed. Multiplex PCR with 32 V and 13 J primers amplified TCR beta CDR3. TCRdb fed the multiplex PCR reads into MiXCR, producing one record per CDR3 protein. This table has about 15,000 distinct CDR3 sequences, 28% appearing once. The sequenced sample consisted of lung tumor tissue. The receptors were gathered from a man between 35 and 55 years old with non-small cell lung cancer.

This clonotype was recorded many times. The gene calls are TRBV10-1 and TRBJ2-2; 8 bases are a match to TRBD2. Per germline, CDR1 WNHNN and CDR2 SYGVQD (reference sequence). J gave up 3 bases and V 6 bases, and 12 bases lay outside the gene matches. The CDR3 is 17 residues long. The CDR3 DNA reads TGCGCCAGCAGCGACCGGGAGGGAGGGCCGGACACCGGGGAGCTGTTTTTT. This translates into CASSDREGGPDTGELFF.

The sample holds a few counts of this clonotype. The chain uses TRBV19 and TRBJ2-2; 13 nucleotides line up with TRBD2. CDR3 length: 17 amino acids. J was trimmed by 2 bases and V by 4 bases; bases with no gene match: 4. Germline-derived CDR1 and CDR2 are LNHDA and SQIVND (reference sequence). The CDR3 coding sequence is TGTGCCAGTAGTAACCAGGGACTAGCGGGAAACACCGGGGAGCTGTTTTTT. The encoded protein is CASSNQGLAGNTGELFF. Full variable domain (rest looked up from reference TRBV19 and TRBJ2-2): DGGITQSPKYLFRKEGQNVTLSCEQNLNHDAMYWYRQDPGQGLRLIYYSQIVNDFQKGDIAEGYSVSREKKESFPLTVTSAQKNPTAFYLCASSNQGLAGNTGELFFGEGSRLTVL.

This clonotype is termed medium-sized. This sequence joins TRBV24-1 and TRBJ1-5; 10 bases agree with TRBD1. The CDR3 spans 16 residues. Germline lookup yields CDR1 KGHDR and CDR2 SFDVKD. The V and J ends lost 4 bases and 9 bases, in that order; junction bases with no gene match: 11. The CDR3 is CATSDPGQGEVGPQHF. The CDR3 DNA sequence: TGTGCCACCAGTGACCCCGGACAGGGGGAAGTTGGGCCCCAGCATTTT.

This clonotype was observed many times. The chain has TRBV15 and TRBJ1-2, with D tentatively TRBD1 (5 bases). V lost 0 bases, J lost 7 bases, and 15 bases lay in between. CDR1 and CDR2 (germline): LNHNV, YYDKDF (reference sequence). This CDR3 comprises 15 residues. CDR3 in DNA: TGTGCCACCAGCAGAGATCCCAGGGAATTTTCTGGCTACACCTTC. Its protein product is CATSRDPREFSGYTF.

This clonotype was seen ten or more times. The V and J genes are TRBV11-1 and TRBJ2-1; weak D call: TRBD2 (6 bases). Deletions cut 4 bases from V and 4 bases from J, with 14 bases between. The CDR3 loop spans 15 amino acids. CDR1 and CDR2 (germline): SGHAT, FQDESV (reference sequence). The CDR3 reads CASSYVAGKYNEQFF. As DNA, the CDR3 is TGTGCCAGCAGCTACGTGGCGGGAAAATACAATGAGCAGTTCTTC. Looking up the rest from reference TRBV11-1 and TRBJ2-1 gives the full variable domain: EAEVAQSPRYKITEKSQAVAFWCDPISGHATLYWYRQILGQGPELLVQFQDESVVDDSQLPKDRFSAERLKGVDSTLKIQPAELGDSAMYLCASSYVAGKYNEQFFGPGTRLTVL.

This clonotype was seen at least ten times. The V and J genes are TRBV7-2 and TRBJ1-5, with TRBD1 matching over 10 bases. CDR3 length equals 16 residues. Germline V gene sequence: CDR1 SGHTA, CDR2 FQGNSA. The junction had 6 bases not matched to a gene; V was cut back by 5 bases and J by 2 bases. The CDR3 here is CASSVAGTGGNQPQHF. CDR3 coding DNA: TGTGCCAGCAGCGTGGCCGGGACAGGGGGCAATCAGCCCCAGCATTTT.

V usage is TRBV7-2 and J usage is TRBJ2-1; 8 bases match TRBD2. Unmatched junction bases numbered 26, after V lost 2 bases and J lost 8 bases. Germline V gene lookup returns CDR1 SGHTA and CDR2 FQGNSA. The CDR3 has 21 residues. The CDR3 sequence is CASSLISRIEVAGPVVDEQFF. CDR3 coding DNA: TGTGCCAGCAGCTTAATCTCCCGGATCGAGGTAGCGGGGCCGGTGGTCGATGAGCAGTTCTTC.